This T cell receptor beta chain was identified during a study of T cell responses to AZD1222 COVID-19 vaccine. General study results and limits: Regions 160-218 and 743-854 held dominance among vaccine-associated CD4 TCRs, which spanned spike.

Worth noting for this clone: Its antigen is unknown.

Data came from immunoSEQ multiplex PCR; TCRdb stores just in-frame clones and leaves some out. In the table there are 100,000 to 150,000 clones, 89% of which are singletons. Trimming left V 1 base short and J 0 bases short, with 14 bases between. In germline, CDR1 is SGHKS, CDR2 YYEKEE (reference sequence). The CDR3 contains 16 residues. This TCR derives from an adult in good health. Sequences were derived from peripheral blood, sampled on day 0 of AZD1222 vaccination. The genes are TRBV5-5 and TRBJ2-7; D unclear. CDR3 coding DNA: TGTGCCAGCAGCTTGTCCGCCGACGTGAGCTCCTACGAGCAGTACTTC. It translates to CASSLSADVSSYEQYF.